What follows is one TCR beta chain and its context. These data are taken from a study of T cell changes during pregnancy in multiple sclerosis. Here immunoSEQ multiplex PCR was the method, and the copy in TCRdb shows in-frame clones only, minus some. Of tens of thousands of clones listed, more than 80% are singletons. The length of the CDR3 is 15 residues. Germline V gene sequence: CDR1 SGHTS, CDR2 YDEGEE. V was clipped by 1 base and J by 2 bases, with 7 bases between them. The sample was CD4+ T cells from peripheral blood mononuclear cells, taken before pregnancy. This TCR was recovered from a female donor with multiple sclerosis, enrolled in a pregnancy study. J is TRBJ2-6 and V is TRBV5-8, with D possibly being TRBD1 (6 bases). The CDR3 is CASSLTGTGANVLTF. CDR3 bases: TGTGCCAGCAGCTTGACAGGGACTGGGGCCAACGTCCTGACTTTC. The full variable domain, its missing parts supplied by reference TRBV5-8 and TRBJ2-6, is EAGVTQSPTHLIKTRGQQATLRCSPISGHTSVYWYQQALGLGLQFLLWYDEGEERNRGNFPPRFSGRQFPNYSSELNVNALELEDSALYLCASSLTGTGANVLTFGAGSRLTVL.